This paragraph reports one T cell receptor beta chain. The antigen remains unidentified. The read is 3 residues too short to cover the CDR3 end, so that end is filled in from the germline J gene. This sample was taken from a study of T cell clonality in common variable immunodeficiency. Here immunoSEQ multiplex PCR was the method, and the copy in TCRdb shows in-frame clones only, minus some. Reported are roughly 30,000 clones, none seen only once; the ten largest carry approximately 3.5%. CDR3 size: 16 residues. Germline V gene lookup returns CDR1 SNHLY and CDR2 FYNNEI. Trimming cost V 10 bases and J 2 bases; bases outside gene matches: 8. Overall study findings and caveats: Common variable immunodeficiency TCR beta sequences reportedly had fewer deletions and N-nucleotide insertions. CVID subjects showed higher TCRbeta clonality than healthy controls.

Source material: peripheral blood mononuclear cells. The chain uses TRBV2 and TRBJ2-6; 10 nucleotides match TRBD2. This clonotype originated in a human donor with common variable immunodeficiency. The part of the CDR3 DNA that was read is TGTGCCAAAGCCAGGACTAGCGGTCCTGGGGCCAACGTC. Translating gives CAKARTSGPGANV. The whole CDR3 region reads CAKARTSGPGANVLTF.